This passage covers 32 T cell receptor beta chains from one sample sequenced in a study of early T cells in non-severe SARS-CoV-2 infection. TCRdb reanalysed the 5' RACE reads using MiXCR and keeps one entry per CDR3 protein. Counted here are about 98,000 distinct CDR3 sequences, roughly 11% occurring once; the ten biggest clones make up approximately 5.3%. What was sequenced was whole blood. The receptors shown here come from an adult who was a healthcare worker with PCR-confirmed SARS-CoV-2 infection or an uninfected control (not recorded which).

This clonotype was observed many times. This sequence joins TRBV20-1 and TRBJ2-1; D not resolved. V was trimmed by 3 bases and J by 10 bases, leaving 13 bases between them. This CDR3 comprises 12 residues. CDR1 and CDR2 (germline): DFQATT, SNEGSKA (reference sequence). The chain's CDR3 is CSASDVRREQFF. As DNA, the CDR3 is TGCAGTGCTAGTGATGTCCGACGGGAGCAGTTCTTC.

The chain combines TRBV12-3 or TRBV12-4 with TRBJ2-1; perhaps TRBD2 as D (6 bases). The CDR3 is 16 residues long. Trimming took off 4 bases at V and 1 base at J, with 14 bases between the two ends. This CDR3 is CASSYLPGRSYNEQFF. The DNA of the CDR3 is TGTGCCAGCAGTTACCTGCCAGGGAGGTCCTACAATGAGCAGTTCTTC.

The chain is built from TRBV20-1 and TRBJ2-1, with TRBD2 matching over 12 bases. The CDR3 runs 16 residues. The germline CDR1 and CDR2 sequences are DFQATT and SNEGSKA (reference sequence). Trimming took 6 bases from V and 1 from J; bases not matched to a gene: 7. CDR3 in DNA: TGCAGTGCAAAAACTAGCGGGGGGAATTCCTACAATGAGCAGTTCTTC. Residues: CSAKTSGGNSYNEQFF.

This clonotype was seen many times. This sequence joins TRBV20-1 and TRBJ2-5; tentatively, D is TRBD2 (6 bases). Germline-derived CDR1 and CDR2 are DFQATT and SNEGSKA (reference sequence). This CDR3 is built from 13 residues. The V end lost 1 base, the J end lost 2 bases, and 8 bases lay between the germline ends. The chain's CDR3 is CSARVSGQETQYF. The CDR3 coding sequence is TGCAGTGCTAGAGTTAGCGGACAAGAGACCCAGTACTTC.

The CDR3 protein is CASSSDTGRQYF. CDR3 coding DNA: TGTGCCAGCAGTTCCGATACAGGGAGGCAGTATTTT. V gene TRBV6-1 combines with J gene TRBJ2-3; a possible D gene is TRBD1 (6 bases). CDR3 size: 12 residues. Deletions cut 5 bases from V and 11 bases from J, with 14 bases between. Germline V gene lookup returns CDR1 MNHNS and CDR2 SASEGT.

V usage is TRBV20-1 and J usage is TRBJ1-1, with a weak D call TRBD1 (5 bases). Germline V CDR1 and CDR2: DFQATT, SNEGSKA (reference sequence). Trimming pared 3 bases from V and 0 bases from J, leaving 11 bases between. The CDR3 spans 14 residues. The CDR3 sequence is CSARPRGLNTEAFF. DNA of the CDR3: TGCAGTGCTAGGCCCCGGGGGTTGAACACTGAAGCTTTCTTT.

This clonotype came up a few times. This chain connects TRBV12-3 or TRBV12-4 to TRBJ2-7; D unresolved. V lost 2 bases and J lost 4, with 15 bases in between. The CDR3 covers 15 residues. The CDR3 coding sequence is TGTGCCAGCAGTTTAAGAATAACTGGGGTTTACGAGCAGTACTTC. Its translation: CASSLRITGVYEQYF.

This clonotype was recorded at least ten times. The chain couples TRBV27 to TRBJ2-1; 7 bases fit TRBD2. The J segment lost 8 bases and the V segment lost 6 bases, leaving 13 bases of the junction unmatched. CDR1 is MNHEY and CDR2 is SMNVEV in the germline V gene (reference sequence). This CDR3 comprises 15 residues. CDR3 sequence: CASRGGRGLRDEQFF. DNA of the CDR3: TGTGCCAGCAGGGGGGGAAGGGGACTACGCGATGAGCAGTTCTTC.

This clonotype was recorded many times. V gene TRBV28 combines with J gene TRBJ1-5; 9 nucleotides line up with TRBD1. CDR1 and CDR2 from the germline V gene are MDHEN and SYDVKM. Trimming removed 5 bases from V and 4 bases from J; junction bases left unmatched: 6. The CDR3 is 15 amino acids. CDR3 nucleotide sequence: TGTGCCAGCAGTCGGGACAGGGTTAGAAATCAGCCCCAGCATTTT. This translates into CASSRDRVRNQPQHF.

This clonotype was observed many times. The chain couples TRBV27 to TRBJ2-7, with D perhaps TRBD2 (6 bases). The CDR3 runs to 14 residues. Trimming removed 6 bases at V and 2 bases at J, with 14 bases between. The germline V gene encodes CDR1 MNHEY and CDR2 SMNVEV (reference sequence). The CDR3 region is CASSMGLLPYEQYF. CDR3 DNA: TGTGCCAGCAGCATGGGACTCCTTCCCTACGAGCAGTACTTC.

This chain connects TRBV11-1 to TRBJ2-2; D unresolved. The V gene lost 6 bases and the J gene lost 2 bases, with 10 bases spanning the gap. Germline lookup yields CDR1 SGHAT and CDR2 FQDESV (reference sequence). This CDR3 has 14 residues. Here the CDR3 DNA reads TGTGCCAGCAGGCCTACAGTTAACACCGGGGAGCTGTTTTTT. Translation gives CASRPTVNTGELFF.

This clonotype was detected only a few times. The rearrangement uses TRBV5-6 and TRBJ2-2; D call uncertain. V was cut by 5 bases and J by 6 bases, with 8 bases left in between. The CDR3 sequence is 12 residues long. Germline lookup yields CDR1 SGHDT and CDR2 YYEEEE. The CDR3 DNA reads as TGTGCCAGCAGTCTCTCAGCCGGGGAGCTGTTTTTT. Amino acid sequence: CASSLSAGELFF.

This clonotype has just a few counts. This sequence joins TRBV28 and TRBJ1-5; TRBD1 matches at 10 bases. V shed 3 bases and J 4 bases; nucleotides not matched to a gene: 3. In germline, CDR1 is MDHEN, CDR2 SYDVKM. This CDR3 has 15 residues. CDR3 in DNA: TGTGCCAGCAGTTTCGACAGGGGGCTTAATCAGCCCCAGCATTTT. It codes for CASSFDRGLNQPQHF.

At least ten counts were recorded for this clonotype. J is TRBJ1-5 and V is TRBV27; D uncertain. The germline gives CDR1 MNHEY, CDR2 SMNVEV (reference sequence). This CDR3 has 15 amino acids. V lost 10 bases and J lost 5, with 21 bases in between. CDR3 in DNA: TGTGCCACCCGTTCGACCGAGTTGCCATATCAGCCCCAGCATTTT. This translates into CATRSTELPYQPQHF.

This clonotype was counted at least ten times. CDR3 loop: CASSSTGGSGELFF. For the CDR3, the DNA is TGTGCCAGCAGTTCCACAGGGGGCTCCGGGGAGCTGTTTTTT. The chain joins TRBV12-3 or TRBV12-4 to TRBJ2-2, with 9 bases identical to TRBD1. The CDR3 has 14 residues. Trimming removed 4 bases from V and 6 bases from J; junction bases left unmatched: 3.

This clonotype showed up many times. The chain is built from TRBV7-9 and TRBJ1-4; a weak D match, TRBD1 (6 bases). Germline loops: CDR1 SEHNR, CDR2 FQNEAQ (reference sequence). The length of the CDR3 is 14 residues. With 3 bases removed from V and 8 bases from J, the gap between germline ends came to 13 bases. The chain's CDR3 is CASSFTGSTEKLFF. As DNA, the CDR3 is TGTGCCAGCAGCTTTACAGGGTCAACAGAAAAACTGTTTTTT. Supplemented by reference TRBV7-9 and TRBJ1-4, the full variable domain reads DTGVSQNPRHKITKRGQNVTFRCDPISEHNRLYWYRQTLGQGPEFLTYFQNEAQLEKSRLLSDRFSAERPKGSFSTLEIQRTEQGDSAMYLCASSFTGSTEKLFFGSGTQLSVL.

This clonotype was counted a few times. As DNA, the CDR3 is TGTGCCAGCAGGGACAGGGGGCGCTCGGGGAATTCACCCCTCCACTTT. Translating it yields CASRDRGRSGNSPLHF. V and J are TRBV2 and TRBJ1-6; 11 bases map to TRBD1. V shed 6 bases and J 7 bases; nucleotides not matched to a gene: 8. The CDR3 is 16 amino acids. Germline CDR1 reads SNHLY; CDR2 reads FYNNEI.

The chain uses TRBV7-3 and TRBJ2-3; 9 nucleotides align to TRBD1. From germline, CDR1 is SGHTA and CDR2 FQGTGA. The junction had 3 bases not matched to a gene; V was cut back by 4 bases and J by 4 bases. This CDR3 comprises 14 residues. The CDR3 here is CASSSDRGADTQYF. As DNA, the CDR3 is TGTGCCAGCAGCTCGGACAGGGGCGCAGATACGCAGTATTTT.

CDR3 DNA sequence: TGTGCCAGCAAATTCGGGACCCAGTACTTC. Translating gives CASKFGTQYF. The J gene is TRBJ2-5, the V gene TRBV6-9; D unresolved. This CDR3 spans 10 amino acids. Looked up from germline, CDR1 is MNHGY and CDR2 is SVAAGI. Trimming shortened V by 7 bases and J by 7 bases, and 7 bases separated the two germline ends.

This clonotype appeared many times. The V call is TRBV11-2, the J call TRBJ2-3; the D is unclear. Trimming cost V 6 bases and J 2 bases, with 15 bases left between them. Germline-derived CDR1 and CDR2 are SGHAT and FQNNGV. The CDR3 contains 15 residues. In nucleotides, the CDR3 is TGTGCCAGCAGATCAAGTAGGCGGTCCACAGATACGCAGTATTTT. Protein: CASRSSRRSTDTQYF.

This clonotype was counted only a few times. V usage is TRBV7-6 and J usage is TRBJ1-1, with no clear D. Trimming stripped 4 bases from V and 1 base from J, with 22 bases between. The CDR3 contains 18 residues. Per germline, CDR1 SGHVS and CDR2 FNYEAQ. CDR3 amino acids: CASSSGRNMGYSNTEAFF. The CDR3 DNA reads TGTGCCAGCAGCTCTGGACGAAACATGGGATATTCGAACACTGAAGCTTTCTTT.

This clonotype was detected a few times. This sequence joins TRBV14 and TRBJ1-6, with a tentative D call TRBD1 (6 bases). Trimming stripped 4 bases from V and 5 bases from J, with 21 bases between. The CDR3 contains 18 residues. Germline V gene lookup returns CDR1 SGHDN and CDR2 FVKESK. As DNA, the CDR3 is TGTGCCAGCAGCCGAAGTTATATCCCGGGACACAATAATTCACCCCTCCACTTT. Its protein is CASSRSYIPGHNNSPLHF. Full variable domain (rest looked up from reference TRBV14 and TRBJ1-6): EAGVTQFPSHSVIEKGQTVTLRCDPISGHDNLYWYRRVMGKEIKFLLHFVKESKQDESGMPNNRFLAERTGGTYSTLKVQPAELEDSGVYFCASSRSYIPGHNNSPLHFGNGTRLTVT.

The V gene is TRBV21-1, the J gene TRBJ1-1. TRBV21-1 is recorded as a pseudogene. The CDR3 has 14 residues. The CDR3 sequence is CASSKTRGETEAFF. CDR3 in DNA: TGTGCCAGCAGCAAAACGCGAGGAGAAACTGAAGCTTTCTTT.

The gene calls are TRBV6-5 and TRBJ1-4; 9 bases match TRBD1. The germline V gene has CDR1 MNHEY and CDR2 SVGAGI. The CDR3 runs 15 residues. Trimming cost V 6 bases and J 10 bases; bases outside gene matches: 12. The CDR3 spells CASRYGDRDVGKLFF. In DNA form, the CDR3 reads TGTGCCAGCAGATACGGGGACAGGGACGTCGGAAAACTGTTTTTT.

The CDR3 sequence is CASSTSQQGGGGYTF. DNA for the CDR3: TGTGCCAGTAGTACCTCCCAACAGGGGGGAGGTGGCTACACCTTC. The chain recombines TRBV19 with TRBJ1-2; TRBD1 agrees at 8 bases. This CDR3 is built from 15 residues. The trim removed 4 bases at V and 7 bases at J, leaving 11 bases unmatched. Germline CDR1 and CDR2: LNHDA and SQIVND (reference sequence).

This clonotype showed up many times. The junction shows a germline mismatch at one end, possibly a read error. The chain combines TRBV7-7 with TRBJ1-6; weak D call: TRBD1 (6 bases). Germline V gives CDR1 SSHAT, CDR2 FNYEAQ (reference sequence). The length of the CDR3 is 19 residues. The chain's CDR3 is CASSCYVGGRTPYNSPLHF. The CDR3 bases are TGTGCTAGCAGCTGCTACGTGGGGGGGCGAACCCCCTATAATTCACCCCTCCACTTT.

There are a few counts of this clonotype. This sequence joins TRBV7-6 and TRBJ2-4, with D possibly matching TRBD2 (5 bases). CDR1 is SGHVS, CDR2 FNYEAQ, per germline. The V and J ends lost 1 base and 6 bases respectively, with 10 bases between them. This CDR3 comprises 14 residues. In DNA form, the CDR3 reads TGTGCCAGCAGCTTAGATGCACGGGGAAACATTCAGTACTTC. It codes for CASSLDARGNIQYF.

The genes are TRBV29-1 and TRBJ2-5; 8 nucleotides line up with TRBD1. The ends lost 2 bases at V and 2 bases at J; junction bases unmatched: 1. CDR3 length: 13 residues. Germline V lookup: CDR1 SQVTM, CDR2 ANQGSEA. The DNA of the CDR3 is TGCAGCGTTGAAAACAGGGGGCAAGAGACCCAGTACTTC. Residues: CSVENRGQETQYF.

The gene calls are TRBV2 and TRBJ1-5; TRBD1 agrees at 8 bases. The CDR3 spans 13 residues. CDR1 is SNHLY and CDR2 is FYNNEI in the germline V gene. Trimming cost V 7 bases and J 3 bases; bases outside gene matches: 2. This CDR3 is CASMDRANQPQHF. The CDR3 DNA reads TGTGCCAGCATGGACAGGGCCAATCAGCCCCAGCATTTT.

The rearrangement joins TRBV20-1 to TRBJ1-1; no clear D gene. V dropped 0 bases and J dropped 2 bases, with 10 bases sitting between them. This CDR3 region has 14 residues. The V gene's germline CDR1 is DFQATT and CDR2 SNEGSKA (reference sequence). The CDR3 sequence is CSAREGAPNTEAFF. The CDR3 bases are TGCAGTGCTAGAGAAGGAGCCCCTAACACTGAAGCTTTCTTT.

This clonotype was detected a few times. The chain links TRBV20-1 to TRBJ2-1; D is perhaps TRBD1 or TRBD2 (5 bases each). The CDR3 loop spans 12 amino acids. The V and J ends lost 7 bases and 5 bases respectively, with 12 bases between them. Germline loops: CDR1 DFQATT, CDR2 SNEGSKA (reference sequence). The CDR3 bases are TGCAGTGGAGGGGCTCTTCACAATGAGCAGTTCTTC. Protein product: CSGGALHNEQFF.

This clonotype appeared a few times. The rearrangement links TRBV18 to TRBJ1-1; no definite D call. Germline assignment: CDR1 KGHSH and CDR2 LQKENI. V was pared by 1 base and J by 1 base, with 7 bases between. The CDR3 loop spans 14 amino acids. CDR3 coding DNA: TGTGCCAGCTCACCACAATCAGGGAACACTGAAGCTTTCTTT. Amino acid sequence: CASSPQSGNTEAFF.